This TCR beta chain was identified in a study of cytomegalovirus exposure and HLA in healthy donors. Study conclusions and caveats: Researchers counted around 170 TCR beta chains as cytomegalovirus-associated. Researchers reportedly found TCR beta sequences accurately predicted most subjects' HLA-A and HLA-B alleles.

Primers: 60 Vbeta forward and 13 Jbeta reverse. Original processing notes: A follow-up analysis tallied 60 million to 85 million unique TCR beta chains, some 9.9 million shared. Measured with immunoSEQ multiplex PCR; TCRdb has only the in-frame clones, and not every one. The D gene and trimming were derived from the DNA, and the V and J assignments and clone size from that table. The repertoire consists of around 160,000 clones, with 60% to 80% occurring once and the leading ten covering 2% to 3%. Concerning this clone: Antigen: not known.

The CDR3 consists of 13 residues. Germline loops: CDR1 SGHVS, CDR2 FNYEAQ. The V end was cut by 5 bases, the J end by 13 bases, with 15 bases between. This rearrangement joins TRBV7-6 to TRBJ1-6, with D maybe TRBD1 (5 bases). The clonotype comes from a woman in her forties in good health and CMV-seropositive. Sequences were obtained from PBMCs. The CDR3 loop is CASSLDSQRPLHF. The CDR3 DNA reads as TGTGCCAGCAGCCTCGACAGTCAGAGGCCCCTCCACTTT. Using reference TRBV7-6 and TRBJ1-6 for the parts outside the CDR3, the full variable domain is GAGVSQSPRYKVTKRGQDVALRCDPISGHVSLYWYRQALGQGPEFLTYFNYEAQQDKSGLPNDRFSAERPEGSISTLTIQRTEQRDSAMYRCASSLDSQRPLHFGNGTRLTVT.